This record concerns one T cell receptor beta chain sequence. Its antigen remains unidentified. Random hexamers were used to reverse transcribe 0.5 to 1 ug of RNA. Across 54 Vbeta and 13 Jbeta, immunoSEQ multiplex PCR amplified TCR beta CDR3. TCRdb re-derived calls from the immunoSEQ multiplex PCR reads in MiXCR, one entry per CDR3 protein. The sample holds approximately 120,000 distinct CDR3 sequences, around 94% seen once. This CDR3 is built from 13 residues. Germline-derived CDR1 and CDR2 are DFQATT and SNEGSKA (reference sequence). V gave up 3 bases and J gave up 3 bases, with 12 bases separating them. These data are taken from a study of CD8 T cells in Susac syndrome. Study-level results: The study conceded that its TCR sequencing and HLA analysis involved relatively few individuals.

The gene calls are TRBV20-1 and TRBJ2-7; possible D gene TRBD1, 6 bases. The source material was CD8+ T cells from PBMCs. The sequence came from a human donor with Susac syndrome. The CDR3 sequence: CSASGTRDYEQYF. The CDR3 DNA follows: TGCAGTGCTAGTGGGACAAGAGACTACGAGCAGTACTTC.